Below are 20 T cell receptor beta chains sequenced from a single sample in a study of T cells in Graves' hyperthyroidism and ophthalmopathy. Regions amplified from RNA transcripts were the TCR beta CDR3 regions. HTBI primers were employed in a first-round RT-PCR of the TCR CDR3. TCRdb called the multiplex PCR reads again in MiXCR, with one record for every CDR3 protein. In the table there are 700,000 to 950,000 distinct CDR3 sequences, roughly a third of which are singletons. The sequencing input was blood. The receptors shown here come from a woman aged 40 to 50 with Graves' hyperthyroidism.

This rearrangement joins TRBV18 to TRBJ1-1, with 7 positions matching TRBD1. V was clipped by 2 bases and J by 5 bases; unmatched bases: 5. CDR1 and CDR2 from the germline V gene are KGHSH and LQKENI. CDR3 size: 14 residues. The DNA of the CDR3 is TGTGCCAGCTCACCAGAGCAGGGGGATACTGAAGCTTTCTTT. Translation gives CASSPEQGDTEAFF.

Concerning this clonotype itself: One junction end does not reproduce the germline sequence, and a read error may be involved. The genes are TRBV7-2 and TRBJ1-5; TRBD1 matches at 9 bases. This CDR3 is 14 amino acids long. Germline assignment: CDR1 SGHTA and CDR2 FQGNSA. CDR3 bases: TGCGCCAGCAGCCAAACAGGGGGCGTTCAGCCCCAGCATTTT. Protein product: CASSQTGGVQPQHF.

This sequence joins TRBV7-2 and TRBJ1-2; 12 bases match TRBD1. There are 17 residues in the CDR3. V lost 0 bases to trimming and J lost 5 bases; unmatched junction nucleotides: 7. CDR1 and CDR2 (germline): SGHTA, FQGNSA. CDR3 DNA: TGTGCCAGCAGCTTAGCTGGGGGACAGGGGGCGCCGTATGGCTACACCTTC. Protein product: CASSLAGGQGAPYGYTF.

V usage is TRBV7-3 and J usage is TRBJ2-1; 10 bases align to TRBD1. The CDR3 has 14 amino acids. Germline-derived CDR1 and CDR2 are SGHTA and FQGTGA. After removal of 4 bases from V and 7 bases from J, the junction contained 4 bases not matched to a gene. The CDR3 nucleotides are TGTGCCAGCAGCTCGGGACAGGGGCGAAATGAGCAGTTCTTC. Translation: CASSSGQGRNEQFF.

This clonotype was seen ten or more times. CDR3 nucleotide sequence: TGTGCCACCCGGGAAGGGACCTTACGGGGCTACACCTTC. As protein: CATREGTLRGYTF. This chain connects TRBV15 to TRBJ1-2, with a weak D call TRBD1 (5 bases). Germline CDR1 reads LNHNV; CDR2 reads YYDKDF (reference sequence). The V gene lost 8 bases and the J gene lost 8 bases, with 18 bases spanning the gap. The CDR3 has 13 residues.

As to this clonotype: A much larger clone is a single base away; this may be a read error. The CDR3 ends on some other residue instead of the conserved phenylalanine or tryptophan, so this is likely a read error. The rearrangement links TRBV10-2 to TRBJ1-6, with D perhaps matching TRBD1 (6 bases). The CDR3 length is 12 residues. Per germline, CDR1 WSHSY and CDR2 SAAADI. Trimming cost V 6 bases and J 9 bases, with 9 bases left between them. This chain's CDR3 is CASRARGSPLHL. As DNA, the CDR3 is TGCGCCAGCAGGGCCAGGGGTTCACCCCTCCACCTT.

This clonotype was observed at least ten times. The chain couples TRBV20-1 to TRBJ2-5; D not resolved. The germline V and J ends were trimmed by 3 bases and 3 bases, with 8 bases remaining between them. Germline CDR1 and CDR2: DFQATT and SNEGSKA (reference sequence). The CDR3 loop spans 12 amino acids. CDR3 protein: CSASSGKETQYF. The CDR3 DNA sequence: TGCAGTGCTAGTTCAGGAAAAGAGACCCAGTACTTC.

The J gene is TRBJ2-7, the V gene TRBV20-1; possibly TRBD1 for D (5 bases). V gave up 6 bases and J gave up 3 bases, with 21 bases separating them. This CDR3 is 15 amino acids long. The V gene's germline CDR1 is DFQATT and CDR2 SNEGSKA (reference sequence). The chain's CDR3 is CSASGAGPTGYEQYF. For the CDR3, the DNA is TGCAGTGCATCTGGAGCAGGGCCCACCGGCTACGAGCAGTACTTC.

The CDR3, as DNA: TGCAGTGTTCCGCCGGGGGATGGCTACACCTTC. The encoded protein is CSVPPGDGYTF. The rearrangement joins TRBV20-1 to TRBJ1-2; D may be TRBD1 (5 bases). V was shortened by 7 bases and J by 6 bases, with 12 bases between the two germline ends. CDR1 is DFQATT, CDR2 SNEGSKA, per germline (reference sequence). This CDR3 spans 11 amino acids.

This clonotype was detected many times. The chain is built from TRBV20-1 and TRBJ1-4, with a weak D call TRBD1 (5 bases). The CDR3 sequence is 12 residues long. Trimming removed 5 bases from V and 4 bases from J, with 8 bases in between. The germline gives CDR1 DFQATT, CDR2 SNEGSKA (reference sequence). This CDR3 is CSAGDVNEKLFF. As DNA, the CDR3 is TGCAGTGCTGGGGACGTTAATGAAAAACTGTTTTTT.

Only a few counts were recorded for this clonotype. The CDR3 loop reads CASSVAGQETQYF. In nucleotides, the CDR3 is TGTGCCAGCAGCGTAGCGGGGCAAGAGACCCAGTACTTC. The V call is TRBV9, the J call TRBJ2-5; D is possibly TRBD2 (5 bases). The germline gives CDR1 SGDLS, CDR2 YYNGEE. V was clipped by 0 bases and J by 2 bases, with 5 bases between them. The length of the CDR3 is 13 residues.

This clonotype has more than one count but fewer than ten. This sequence joins TRBV20-1 and TRBJ1-4; D might be TRBD1 (6 bases). Trimming left V 4 bases short and J 5 bases short, with 11 bases between. Germline CDR1 DFQATT, CDR2 SNEGSKA (reference sequence). The CDR3 totals 13 residues. The CDR3 DNA follows: TGCAGTGCTAAACGGGGGCCCAATGAAAAACTGTTTTTT. Encoded protein: CSAKRGPNEKLFF.

The CDR3 sequence is CSAPATNEKLFF. CDR3 bases: TGCAGTGCCCCTGCAACTAATGAAAAACTGTTTTTT. The chain uses TRBV20-1 and TRBJ1-4; D gene unclear. The length of the CDR3 is 12 residues. Germline V lookup: CDR1 DFQATT, CDR2 SNEGSKA (reference sequence). The V end lost 6 bases, the J end lost 0 bases, and 5 bases lay between the germline ends.

V gene TRBV2 combines with J gene TRBJ1-4, with 7 bases matching TRBD1. The CDR3 runs to 15 residues. V shed 3 bases, J shed 6 bases, and the junction held 7 bases outside the gene matches. CDR1 and CDR2 (germline): SNHLY, FYNNEI. The CDR3 nucleotides read TGTGCCAGCAGTGACCCCACAGGGGCGGATGAAAAACTGTTTTTT. This translates into CASSDPTGADEKLFF.

The chain joins TRBV7-3 to TRBJ1-1, with D hard to call. Trimming took 11 bases from V and 4 from J, leaving 17 bases between them. The V gene's germline CDR1 is SGHTA and CDR2 FQGTGA. The CDR3 runs to 13 residues. The CDR3 DNA reads TGTGCCTGGAGTGTATTAGAGGGCACTGAAGCTTTCTTT. Protein product: CAWSVLEGTEAFF.

This clonotype was counted at least ten times. The chain couples TRBV15 to TRBJ1-4, with D possibly matching TRBD1 (5 bases). The CDR3 spans 15 residues. CDR1 LNHNV and CDR2 YYDKDF come from the germline V gene (reference sequence). V was trimmed by 2 bases and J by 1 base, leaving 8 bases between them. The CDR3, as DNA: TGTGCCACCAGCAGAAACAGGTTAACTAATGAAAAACTGTTTTTT. It codes for CATSRNRLTNEKLFF.

This clonotype was seen at least ten times. V and J are TRBV11-2 and TRBJ2-5; D unresolved. From germline, CDR1 is SGHAT and CDR2 FQNNGV. The V end lost 7 bases, the J end lost 5 bases, and 8 bases lay between the germline ends. The CDR3 runs 11 residues. The CDR3 sequence is CASTHRETQYF. The CDR3 region has the DNA TGTGCCAGCACCCATCGGGAGACCCAGTACTTC.

This chain connects TRBV29-1 to TRBJ2-6, with TRBD1 matching over 9 bases. Germline CDR1 reads SQVTM; CDR2 reads ANQGSEA. CDR3 length: 17 residues. V lost 1 base to trimming and J lost 2 bases; unmatched junction nucleotides: 6. CDR3 region: CSVEVTRTGAGANVLTF. The DNA for the CDR3 is TGCAGCGTTGAAGTAACTCGGACAGGGGCTGGGGCCAACGTCCTGACTTTC.

This clonotype was observed a single time. This rearrangement joins TRBV5-5 to TRBJ1-1, with no clear D. The ends were cut back, 4 bases at V and 9 bases at J, with 16 bases in the middle. CDR1 SGHKS and CDR2 YYEKEE come from the germline V gene (reference sequence). CDR3 size: 13 residues. CDR3 amino acids: CASSPSGINQAFF. CDR3 in DNA: TGTGCCAGCAGCCCCTCTGGGATCAATCAAGCTTTCTTT.

Of note for this clonotype: This clone may be a read error of a much larger clone one base away. This chain uses TRBV7-2 with TRBJ1-2, with TRBD1 matching 7 bases. Losses at the gene ends were 1 base for V and 4 bases for J; bases not matched to a gene: 9. CDR1 and CDR2 (germline): SGHTA, FQGNSA. CDR3 size: 16 residues. CDR3 amino acids: CASSLGGQAPSYGYTF. CDR3 DNA sequence: TGTGCCAGCAGCTTAGGAGGACAGGCCCCTAGCTATGGCTACACCTTC.